This section outlines one T cell receptor (beta chain) sequence together with its context. Clones were read by immunoSEQ multiplex PCR, and TCRdb kept only the in-frame ones, dropping some. The repertoire includes about 410,000 clones, approximately 90% of them detected once, and around 6.8% sits in the top ten. The data originate from a study of control samples from healthy donors and cancer patients. The sequence was collected from a man aged 35 to 55 with head and neck cancer. Sequenced: PBMCs.

The CDR3 sequence is CATSVRDRSYGELFF. The CDR3 DNA follows: TGTGCCACCAGTGTCCGGGACAGAAGTTACGGGGAGCTGTTTTTT. The chain employs TRBV24-1 and TRBJ2-2; 7 nucleotides match TRBD1. The CDR3 sequence is 15 residues long. Per the germline V gene, CDR1 is KGHDR and CDR2 is SFDVKD. V lost 5 bases to trimming and J lost 7 bases; unmatched junction nucleotides: 9.